This entry lists 15 T cell receptor beta chains sequenced from one sample in a study of blood T cell repertoires in COVID-19. Produced via immunoSEQ multiplex PCR; TCRdb's table is partial and in-frame only. The table includes about 230,000 clones, roughly 86% detected once. Source material: peripheral blood. The receptors come from an older woman with acute or convalescent COVID-19.

V gene TRBV6-2 or TRBV6-3 combines with J gene TRBJ1-5; D is perhaps TRBD1 (5 bases). V gave up 6 bases and J gave up 3 bases, with 15 bases separating them. The CDR3 has 15 amino acids. Germline V CDR1 and CDR2: MNHEY, SVGEGT. For the CDR3, the DNA is TGTGCCAGCAGCCCTAGGGGCGACGCCAATCAGCCCCAGCATTTT. It specifies CASSPRGDANQPQHF.

V gene TRBV3-1 (or the pseudogene TRBV3-2) combines with J gene TRBJ1-5; D gene uncertain. The CDR3 runs to 16 residues. Trimming removed 0 bases from V and 5 bases from J, with 14 bases in between. Germline CDR1 and CDR2: LGHDT and YNNKEL (reference sequence). The CDR3 bases are TGTGCCAGCAGCCAAGAGTGGGGAAACGGGGATCAGCCCCAGCATTTT. It encodes CASSQEWGNGDQPQHF.

J is TRBJ1-2 and V is TRBV6-5; the D gene is possibly TRBD1 (6 bases). Germline CDR1 is MNHEY and CDR2 is SVGAGI. There are 14 residues in the CDR3. Trimming cost V 6 bases and J 0 bases, with 11 bases left between them. CDR3 sequence (DNA): TGTGCCAGCAGGGGGGGGCAGGCTAACTATGGCTACACCTTC. It is translated as CASRGGQANYGYTF.

V is TRBV3-1 (or the pseudogene TRBV3-2) and J is TRBJ1-6; D might be TRBD1 (6 bases). V lost 4 bases and J lost 7, with 14 bases in between. The CDR3 covers 15 residues. Germline assignment: CDR1 LGHDT and CDR2 YNNKEL (reference sequence). The CDR3 nucleotides read TGTGCCAGCAGCCTCCGGACAGTCAACAATTCACCCCTCCACTTT. This translates into CASSLRTVNNSPLHF.

This clone was observed a single time. As DNA, the CDR3 is TGCGCCAGCAGCCGGCTAGCCGGCGACGAGCAGTACTTC. It encodes CASSRLAGDEQYF. This sequence joins TRBV4-3 and TRBJ2-7; the D gene is possibly TRBD2 (5 bases). This CDR3 is built from 13 residues. In germline, CDR1 is LGHNA, CDR2 YSLEER. The V and J ends lost 4 bases and 5 bases respectively, with 12 bases between them.

The gene calls are TRBV9 and TRBJ1-3, with 7 bases identical to TRBD1. This CDR3 is built from 15 residues. Germline CDR1 is SGDLS and CDR2 is YYNGEE. V shed 4 bases, J shed 1 base, and the junction held 5 bases outside the gene matches. In nucleotides, the CDR3 is TGTGCCAGCAGCACGTTGACAGGGTCTGGAAACACCATATATTTT. This gives the protein CASSTLTGSGNTIYF.

The V gene is TRBV6-5, the J gene TRBJ1-4; perhaps TRBD1 as D (6 bases). CDR3 size: 15 residues. CDR1 is MNHEY and CDR2 is SVGAGI in the germline V gene. The V end lost 6 bases, the J end lost 7 bases, and 18 bases lay between the germline ends. The CDR3 DNA sequence: TGTGCCAGCAGCCTACAGGGAATCCCAAGTGAAAAACTGTTTTTT. Translating it yields CASSLQGIPSEKLFF.

This clone was seen once. The chain has TRBV19 and TRBJ2-7, with TRBD1 as a possible D gene (6 bases). The CDR3 is made up of 14 amino acids. Germline V gene data show CDR1 as LNHDA and CDR2 as SQIVND (reference sequence). V was shortened by 6 bases and J by 2 bases, with 14 bases between the two germline ends. CDR3 DNA sequence: TGTGCCAGTAGCCCCCAGGCAGGGGCCTACGAGCAGTACTTC. Translation gives CASSPQAGAYEQYF. Drawing the rest from reference TRBV19 and TRBJ2-7, the complete variable domain is DGGITQSPKYLFRKEGQNVTLSCEQNLNHDAMYWYRQDPGQGLRLIYYSQIVNDFQKGDIAEGYSVSREKKESFPLTVTSAQKNPTAFYLCASSPQAGAYEQYFGPGTRLTVT.

The chain links TRBV30 to TRBJ2-2; D is ambiguous. The CDR3 is made up of 14 amino acids. The V end was cut by 0 bases, the J end by 2 bases, with 7 bases between. Germline V gene sequence: CDR1 GTSNPN, CDR2 SVGIG (reference sequence). The DNA for the CDR3 is TGTGCCTGGAGTGTATTATCCAACACCGGGGAGCTGTTTTTT. Amino acids: CAWSVLSNTGELFF.

The chain recombines TRBV28 with TRBJ2-1; 9 bases line up with TRBD2. V gave up 11 bases and J gave up 6 bases; unmatched junction bases: 11. Germline CDR1 and CDR2: MDHEN and SYDVKM. This CDR3 contains 14 residues. In DNA form, the CDR3 reads TGTGCCGGTGGTTTTGGCGGGAGGGGCAATGAGCAGTTCTTC. It codes for CAGGFGGRGNEQFF.

The chain recombines TRBV27 with TRBJ1-2; TRBD1 might be the D (6 bases). The V end lost 0 bases, the J end lost 5 bases, and 13 bases lay between the germline ends. The CDR3 loop spans 15 amino acids. Looked up from germline, CDR1 is MNHEY and CDR2 is SMNVEV (reference sequence). CDR3: CASSLSIQGSYGYTF. CDR3 DNA: TGTGCCAGCAGTTTATCGATCCAGGGGAGTTATGGCTACACCTTC.

As to this clone: Sequence at one end of the junction differs from germline and may be a read error. The chain joins TRBV6-1 to TRBJ1-2; D is possibly TRBD1 (6 bases). This CDR3 is built from 17 residues. The germline CDR1 and CDR2 sequences are MNHNS and SASEGT. Written as DNA, the CDR3 is TGTGCCAGCAGGGAAGGGACAATTTTATTCTCCGGGTATGGCTACACCTTC. Amino acids: CASREGTILFSGYGYTF.

The rearrangement links TRBV7-8 to TRBJ2-2; 8 nucleotides align to TRBD2. CDR3 length equals 15 residues. J gave up 6 bases and V 2 bases, and 5 bases lay outside the gene matches. Germline CDR1 SGHVS, CDR2 FQNEAQ. CDR3 residues: CASSLRLAGSGELFF. CDR3 in DNA: TGTGCCAGCAGCTTACGGTTAGCGGGGTCCGGGGAGCTGTTTTTT.

The chain couples TRBV11-2 to TRBJ2-1, with D possibly matching TRBD2 (7 bases). Trimming removed 5 bases from V and 8 bases from J, with 19 bases in between. The CDR3 is 15 residues long. Germline loops: CDR1 SGHAT, CDR2 FQNNGV. The CDR3 loop reads CASSPSARGGDEQFF. As DNA, the CDR3 is TGTGCCAGCAGCCCTAGTGCGAGGGGGGGGGATGAGCAGTTCTTC.

This sequence joins TRBV19 and TRBJ2-7, with a weak D call TRBD2 (6 bases). V lost 2 bases to trimming and J lost 6 bases, with 14 bases between them. CDR1 and CDR2 from the germline V gene are LNHDA and SQIVND (reference sequence). The CDR3 loop spans 14 amino acids. The CDR3 loop reads CASSIRPPGGEQYF. Written as DNA, the CDR3 is TGTGCCAGTAGTATACGTCCGCCCGGGGGCGAGCAGTACTTC.